The clone carrying this T cell receptor beta chain showed up many times. Its specificity is unknown. This record comes from a study of regulatory T cells in long-lasting Graves disease. Broader study findings: Favoring TRBV28, TRBJ1-2 and TRBJ2-5 was a feature seen in persistent disease. Persistent Graves' patients showed reduced TCR diversity versus newly diagnosed patients.

Time point: newly diagnosed GD, antithyroid drugs for less than 3 months. Generation of the TCR library employed RNA extracted from PBMCs. Researchers made TCR beta libraries by using iRepertoire HTBI primers and running Arm-PCR on CDR3 regions. TCRdb reprocessed the multiplex PCR reads with MiXCR, giving one entry per CDR3 protein. The sample shows about 450,000 distinct CDR3 sequences, 12% to 15% of them seen only once. The length of the CDR3 is 13 residues. The ends were cut back, 6 bases at V and 0 bases at J, with 10 bases in the middle. The V gene's germline CDR1 is DFQATT and CDR2 SNEGSKA (reference sequence). The same data also contributed to another study, on T cells in Graves' hyperthyroidism and ophthalmopathy. Turning to that study: HTBI primers drove first-round RT-PCR of the TCR CDR3.

The clonotype comes from a woman in her forties or fifties with Graves disease. This specimen consisted of peripheral blood mononuclear cells (PBMCs), obtained at new diagnosis, from a patient treated with antithyroid drugs. The chain combines TRBV20-1 with TRBJ2-3; unclear D gene. The CDR3 loop reads CSAHLVSTDTQYF. The CDR3 DNA reads as TGCAGTGCCCACCTAGTGAGCACAGATACGCAGTATTTT.